The 5 T cell receptor beta chains below all came from one sample that was sequenced in a study of long-term antiretroviral therapy in people with HIV. It was version v3.0 of the immunoSEQ assay that was run at survey level. Assay: immunoSEQ multiplex PCR; the TCRdb copy retains only in-frame clones and omits some. The sample lists around 25,000 clones, about 88% occurring once. The source was unsorted PBMCs, collected 1.9 years after starting antiretroviral therapy. Receptor source: a woman in her 30s with HIV.

The sample holds a few counts of this clone. The genes are TRBV19 and TRBJ2-7, with D possibly called TRBD1 or TRBD2 (6 bases each). CDR1 and CDR2 from the germline V gene are LNHDA and SQIVND (reference sequence). V was pared by 11 bases and J by 6 bases, with 14 bases between. The CDR3 length is 11 residues. CDR3 nucleotides: TGTGCCGGGCTAAGGGGGGTCGAGCAGTACGTC. Protein sequence: CAGLRGVEQYV.

The chain is built from TRBV2 and TRBJ2-2; TRBD1 might be the D (6 bases). The ends were cut back, 7 bases at V and 1 base at J, with 13 bases in the middle. The CDR3 loop spans 15 amino acids. Germline V CDR1 and CDR2: SNHLY, FYNNEI. CDR3 protein: CASTAGAWNTGELFF. In nucleotides, the CDR3 is TGTGCCAGCACCGCAGGGGCTTGGAACACCGGGGAGCTGTTTTTT.

The V call is TRBV5-4, the J call TRBJ2-1; D not resolved. The CDR3 has 14 amino acids. V lost 0 bases and J 3 bases, leaving 7 bases between the germline ends. Germline loops: CDR1 SGHNT, CDR2 YYREEE (reference sequence). CDR3 sequence reads: CASSLEGFYNEQFF. As DNA, the CDR3 is TGTGCCAGCAGCTTGGAAGGCTTCTACAATGAGCAGTTCTTC. The entire variable domain, with the rest obtained from reference TRBV5-4 and TRBJ2-1, is as follows: ETGVTQSPTHLIKTRGQQVTLRCSSQSGHNTVSWYQQALGQGPQFIFQYYREEENGRGNFPPRFSGLQFPNYSSELNVNALELDDSALYLCASSLEGFYNEQFFGPGTRLTVL.

J is TRBJ2-7 and V is TRBV5-1; 8 bases line up with TRBD1. V lost 4 bases to trimming and J lost 2 bases; unmatched junction nucleotides: 5. Germline CDR1 SGHRS, CDR2 YFSETQ. The CDR3 consists of 14 residues. CDR3 in amino acids: CASSPDRVAYEQYF. CDR3 DNA sequence: TGCGCCAGCAGCCCGGACAGGGTCGCCTACGAGCAGTACTTC.

The gene calls are TRBV5-1 and TRBJ1-1, with TRBD1 matching over 11 bases. J gave up 8 bases and V 4 bases, and 10 bases lay outside the gene matches. The V gene's germline CDR1 is SGHRS and CDR2 YFSETQ. CDR3 length: 15 residues. CDR3 residues: CASSETGTGGVEAFF. As DNA, the CDR3 is TGCGCCAGCAGCGAAACCGGGACAGGGGGTGTAGAAGCTTTCTTT.